This is a list of T cell receptor beta chains from one sample in a study of blood T cell repertoires in COVID-19. Here immunoSEQ multiplex PCR was the method, and the copy in TCRdb shows in-frame clones only, minus some. The sample consists of fewer than 85,000 clones, around 90% of them appearing once. Sequencing was performed on peripheral blood. These receptors all come from a human donor in a cohort sampled during active COVID-19. Each CDR3 is given with its conserved first and last residue. A D gene is named only where the DNA matches it firmly. The listing skips clone size in some rows; elsewhere it reads once, few, many or a size class.

cdr3_nt cdr3_aa j_call d_call v_call clone_size
TGCGCCAGCAGCTTGGGAACAGATCAGCCCCAGCATTTT CASSLGTDQPQHF TRBJ1-5 NA TRBV5-1 NA
TGTGCCAGCAGCCAGCAGGGGGCAGGGCTGAACACTGAAGCTTTCTTT CASSQQGAGLNTEAFF TRBJ1-1 TRBD1 TRBV3-1/TRBV3-2 NA
TGTGCCAGCAGCCATCTCCAGGGGGCCCTCACAGATACGCAGTATTTT CASSHLQGALTDTQYF TRBJ2-3 TRBD1 TRBV3-1/TRBV3-2 NA
TGTGCCAGCTCACAGGTTATTACTAGCGGGAGTTTGGAGACCCAGTACTTC CASSQVITSGSLETQYF TRBJ2-5 TRBD2 TRBV18 few
TGTGCCAGCAGTTTAATAGGGAGTGGGGCCAACGTCCTGACTTTC CASSLIGSGANVLTF TRBJ2-6 NA TRBV27 NA
TGTGCCACAGTGACAGGGGGCCACACTGAAGCTTTCTTT CATVTGGHTEAFF TRBJ1-1 TRBD1 TRBV10-3 once
TGTGCCAGCAGCCCCCTGGGACTACCTACAGATACGCAGTATTTT CASSPLGLPTDTQYF TRBJ2-3 TRBD2 TRBV7-3 once
TGTGCCAGCAGCCCTCTAGGACAGTTCTCTGGAAACACCATATATTTT CASSPLGQFSGNTIYF TRBJ1-3 NA TRBV7-8 NA
TGTGCCAGCAGCCAAGGGACAGGGGGCTTGCGAGAGACCCAGTACTTC CASSQGTGGLRETQYF TRBJ2-5 TRBD1 TRBV3-1/TRBV3-2 few
TGTGCCAGCAGCTTGGTAAATCAGCCCCAGCATTTT CASSLVNQPQHF TRBJ1-5 NA TRBV5-8 NA
TGTGCCACCAGTGATAACCCGGGGGGGCCAGATACGCAGTATTTT CATSDNPGGPDTQYF TRBJ2-3 TRBD2 TRBV24-1 NA
TGTGCCAGCAGCCGCGGGGGCCTCGACCTAGGCTCTGGAAACACCATATATTTT CASSRGGLDLGSGNTIYF TRBJ1-3 NA TRBV28 few
TGTGCCAGCAGCTTAAGTCGAACTAGCGGGAGAAGAAATACGCAGTATTTT CASSLSRTSGRRNTQYF TRBJ2-3 TRBD2 TRBV11-2 once
TGTGCCGCCAAAGCGTGGGAAGCTTTCTTT CAAKAWEAFF TRBJ1-1 NA TRBV6-5 NA
TGTGCCAGCCGCAATAACACAGGGACGTATGGCTACACCTTC CASRNNTGTYGYTF TRBJ1-2 NA TRBV27 NA
TGCAGTGCTAGTCCCGGGACTAGCGGCGACTTCTGGGGTCCAGATACGCAGTATTTT CSASPGTSGDFWGPDTQYF TRBJ2-3 TRBD2 TRBV20-1 NA
TGTGCCAGCAGCCTAGAATCAACTAGGTCTAACTATGGCTACACCTTC CASSLESTRSNYGYTF TRBJ1-2 NA TRBV5-4 NA
TGTGCCAGCTCAACACAGGGAGCTAAGAACACCGGGGAGCTGTTTTTT CASSTQGAKNTGELFF TRBJ2-2 NA TRBV18 NA
TGTGCCAGCACCCCCGGGACTAGCGTTAACACCGGGGAGCTGTTTTTT CASTPGTSVNTGELFF TRBJ2-2 TRBD2 TRBV2 NA
TGCGCCAGCAGCCCGGACAGGGCCATTTACGGGGAGCTGTTTTTT CASSPDRAIYGELFF TRBJ2-2 TRBD1 TRBV5-1 NA
TGTGCCAGCAGTCCTTCCGGGAATTTCGAGCAGTACTTC CASSPSGNFEQYF TRBJ2-7 NA TRBV27 once
TGTGCCTGGGGGGACAGCTGGTACCAAGAGACCCAGTACTTC CAWGDSWYQETQYF TRBJ2-5 TRBD1 TRBV30 NA
TGTGCCAGCAGCTACGGTGCGAACTATGGCTACACCTTC CASSYGANYGYTF TRBJ1-2 NA TRBV5-4 NA
TGTGCCAGCAGAGACCGGACTAGCGGAACAGATACGCAGTATTTT CASRDRTSGTDTQYF TRBJ2-3 TRBD2 TRBV6-5 NA
TGTGCCAGCACCCCCTACAGCTCCTACGAGCAGTACTTC CASTPYSSYEQYF TRBJ2-7 NA TRBV7-9 NA
TGCGCCAGCAGCATCGGACAGGGGAACACTGAAGCTTTCTTT CASSIGQGNTEAFF TRBJ1-1 TRBD1 TRBV5-1 NA
TGTGCCAGCAGCTCACGCAGTTTTGAGCAGTTCTTC CASSSRSFEQFF TRBJ2-1 NA TRBV7-2 NA
TGTGCCAGCAGTTACTCCGAGTTGAACACTGAAGCTTTCTTT CASSYSELNTEAFF TRBJ1-1 NA TRBV6-6 NA
TGTGCCAGCAGCCCCCTCAGGGGGGTCCGGGAGCAGTACTTC CASSPLRGVREQYF TRBJ2-7 NA TRBV28 NA
TGTGCCAGTAGTATAGTGGGCTCGACAGACCGGGAGCTGTTTTTT CASSIVGSTDRELFF TRBJ2-2 NA TRBV19 NA
TGTGCCAGCGTGAGCGGGAGGGGGAATGAGCAGTTCTTC CASVSGRGNEQFF TRBJ2-1 TRBD2 TRBV7-8 NA
TGTGCCAGCAGCTTGTATGGCGGGATCTTGGGAGAGCAGTACTTC CASSLYGGILGEQYF TRBJ2-7 NA TRBV5-4 NA
TGTGCCAGCAGCCAGGGCCAGCTTGGACAGTACTTC CASSQGQLGQYF TRBJ2-7 NA TRBV3-1/TRBV3-2 NA
TGTGCCAGCAGACCTTTAGCGGGGGGGCTTGACACCGGGGAGCTGTTTTTT CASRPLAGGLDTGELFF TRBJ2-2 TRBD2 TRBV3-1/TRBV3-2 NA
TGTGCCAGCAGCTTTGGGGGCGCCAACTATGGCTACACCTTC CASSFGGANYGYTF TRBJ1-2 NA TRBV7-9 NA
TGCGCCAGCAGTTCAGGGGCCGGGGAGCTGTTTTTT CASSSGAGELFF TRBJ2-2 NA TRBV5-1 NA
TGTGCCACCAGCAGAGTGGTGGCGAACACTGAAGCTTTCTTT CATSRVVANTEAFF TRBJ1-1 NA TRBV15 NA
TGTGCCAGCAGCTACGGACAGGGGACTCGTTCACCCCTCCACTTT CASSYGQGTRSPLHF TRBJ1-6 TRBD1 TRBV7-2 NA
TGTGCCAGCAGCTTAGAGTACGGGACTAGCGGCGTAGATACGCAGTATTTT CASSLEYGTSGVDTQYF TRBJ2-3 TRBD2 TRBV7-6 NA
TGTGCCAGCGGCCGGGACAGACACTACGAGCAGTACTTC CASGRDRHYEQYF TRBJ2-7 TRBD1 TRBV5-4 few
TGTGCCAGCAGCTTAGGGACAGGGGGCTTATCCTACAATGAGCAGTTCTTC CASSLGTGGLSYNEQFF TRBJ2-1 TRBD1 TRBV5-8 NA
TGTGCCAGCAGCTCACAGGGTTTTGGAAACACCATATATTTT CASSSQGFGNTIYF TRBJ1-3 NA TRBV11-2 NA
TGTGCCAGCAGCCTAGCGTACACCGGGGAGCTGTTTTTT CASSLAYTGELFF TRBJ2-2 NA TRBV6-5 NA
TGTGCCAGTAGTACCGGGACTGGCCTGGGCGGTGAGCAGTTCTTC CASSTGTGLGGEQFF TRBJ2-1 NA TRBV19 NA
TGTGCCAGCAGCTCCGACAGGGATCTAGAGACCCAGTACTTC CASSSDRDLETQYF TRBJ2-5 TRBD1 TRBV6-5 NA
TGTGCCAGCAGCCCTAGCGGGGGGGGAAATACGCAGTATTTT CASSPSGGGNTQYF TRBJ2-3 TRBD2 TRBV7-3 once
TGTGCCAGCTCACCTCGGACAGCAGAGGGCAATGAGCAGTTCTTC CASSPRTAEGNEQFF TRBJ2-1 NA TRBV18 NA
TGTGCCAGCAGTTACTCCGGGGGAAAAGAGACCCAGTACTTC CASSYSGGKETQYF TRBJ2-5 NA TRBV6-6 NA
TGTGCCAGCAGTTTGCGGATCTCTGAAGCTTTCTTT CASSLRISEAFF TRBJ1-1 NA TRBV12-3/TRBV12-4 NA
TGTGCCAGCAGTTTATGGGGGGGGGCGCGAAATCAGCCCCAGCATTTT CASSLWGGARNQPQHF TRBJ1-5 NA TRBV27 few
TGTGCCACCAGTGATTTGCGCCGTGGACAGACCTACGAGCAGTACTTC CATSDLRRGQTYEQYF TRBJ2-7 NA TRBV24-1 NA
TGTGCCAGCCGGGGGGAGTATGGCTACACCTTC CASRGEYGYTF TRBJ1-2 NA TRBV6-5 NA
TGTGCCAGCAGTTTAGAGGCAACTAATGAAAAACTGTTTTTT CASSLEATNEKLFF TRBJ1-4 NA TRBV27 NA
TGTGCCAGCAGCTCCCAGACAGGGGAGCGCTACGAGCAGTACTTC CASSSQTGERYEQYF TRBJ2-7 TRBD1 TRBV7-2 once
TGTGCCAGCAATCCCCTCGGGGGCACTGAAGCTTTCTTT CASNPLGGTEAFF TRBJ1-1 NA TRBV2 NA
TGTGCCAGCAGCTTGGTAGGTAGCGGGAGTGAAGGCGAGCAGTACTTC CASSLVGSGSEGEQYF TRBJ2-7 TRBD2 TRBV5-6 NA
TGTGCCAGCAGCTTGCGAGGGCTCTCCACAGATACGCAGTATTTT CASSLRGLSTDTQYF TRBJ2-3 NA TRBV5-6 NA
TGTGCCAGCCAAGAAACAGGGGTAGAGACCCAGTACTTC CASQETGVETQYF TRBJ2-5 TRBD1 TRBV6-5 NA
TGTGCCAGCAGCCCCAACAGGGCTGGAAACACCATATATTTT CASSPNRAGNTIYF TRBJ1-3 NA TRBV13 once